This T cell receptor beta chain was documented in a study of beta chain features in type 1 diabetes. On the study more broadly: Age, gender and cell yields were alike across patients and healthy donors.

The CDR3 totals 12 residues. V lost 1 base and J lost 4, with 5 bases in between. Germline CDR1 is SGHTS and CDR2 is YDEGEE. Every bit of the isolated RNA underwent reverse transcription, so sequencing read expressed TCRB transcripts. Clones were sequenced by immunoSEQ multiplex PCR, and TCRdb holds only the in-frame ones, with some missing. The data hold around 350,000 clones, with approximately 12% observed a single time. This receptor was obtained from a man younger than 35 in good health. The chain uses TRBV5-8 and TRBJ1-1; no clear D. The sequencing sample was made of naive CD4+ T cells from blood. This CDR3 is CASSLRSTEAFF. The CDR3 DNA follows: TGTGCCAGCAGCTTGAGGAGCACTGAAGCTTTCTTT.